What follows are 3 T cell receptor beta chains derived from one specimen sequenced in a study of neurological immune-mediated disorders (dated 2019 in TCRdb). What this sample's time point label stands for: longitudinal time-point 2. Library preparation was by 5' RACE. Sequencing used an Illumina HiSeq 2500. TCRdb passed the public sequencing reads through fastp at Q25 and MiXCR, retaining productive beta sequences. Merged by CDR3 protein, the rows form single entries marked with the most common genes and DNA. The sample table lists about 80,000 distinct CDR3 sequences, nearly 6% of them with a count of one. In total, the top ten clones hold roughly 7.9% of the sample. Sequencing used PBMCs. The receptors stem from a woman aged 55-69 years with multiple sclerosis.

This clonotype came up many times. The rearrangement links TRBV5-1 to TRBJ1-2; 11 bases are shared with TRBD1. Germline loops: CDR1 SGHRS, CDR2 YFSETQ. Losses at the gene ends were 1 base for V and 7 bases for J; bases not matched to a gene: 6. The CDR3 has 15 amino acids. CDR3 in amino acids: CASSLKLDRGLGYTF. CDR3 coding DNA: TGCGCCAGCAGCTTGAAGCTGGACAGGGGGCTTGGCTACACCTTC.

The rearrangement links TRBV4-1 to TRBJ1-4, with D hard to call. The CDR3 has 14 amino acids. Germline values: CDR1 MGHRA, CDR2 YSYEKL. V lost 0 bases, J lost 7 bases, and 9 bases lay in between. The chain's CDR3 is CASSQDGGFEKLFF. The CDR3, as DNA: TGCGCCAGCAGCCAAGACGGAGGGTTTGAAAAACTGTTTTTT.

CDR3 bases: TGCAGTGCCCAAGACAGGCGACGAACTAATGAAAAACTGTTTTTT. Translation: CSAQDRRRTNEKLFF. V usage is TRBV20-1 and J usage is TRBJ1-4, with D tentatively TRBD1 (6 bases). The ends were cut back, 6 bases at V and 1 base at J, with 15 bases in the middle. Germline CDR1 and CDR2: DFQATT and SNEGSKA (reference sequence). CDR3 length: 15 residues.